This TCR beta chain was recovered during a study of CD8+CD57+ T cells in acquired aplastic anemia. Overall study context: Each DNA sample taken from sorted CD4+ and CD8+ cells came to 3 to 3.5 ug on average. The average read count for CD4+ cells in healthy donors was around 10 million.

The template used for profiling TCR beta VDJ and CDR3 was genomic DNA. Using its own MiXCR run on the reads, TCRdb lists one record per CDR3 protein. The sample records around 200,000 distinct CDR3 sequences, 61% being singletons. V shed 2 bases and J shed 8 bases, with 10 bases lying between them. The CDR3 contains 13 residues. Germline values: CDR1 SEHNR, CDR2 FQNEAQ (reference sequence). The sample holds many counts of this clonotype. As yet, its antigen is unknown. General study results and limits: Controls and patients did not differ significantly in CD8+ Simpson's diversity.

The specimen was sorted CD4+, CD8+, or CD8+CD57+ T cells (not recorded which) from PBMCs. The V call is TRBV7-9, the J call TRBJ2-1, with D unresolved. This receptor was taken from a human donor in good health. As DNA, the CDR3 is TGTGCCAGCAGCTTATCTTACATGGATGAGCAGTTCTTC. Translating it yields CASSLSYMDEQFF.